A single T cell receptor beta chain is shown here with its context. The table lists this clonotype with a few counts. No antigen is known for it. Base qualities are not recorded, but no much larger clone differs from it by a single base. The entry originates in a study of identical twins (dated by TCRdb to about 2016). Notes on the research overall: The study deep-sequenced TCR alpha and beta repertoires from monozygotic twins, unrelated adults of various ages and cord blood to test whether fetal clonotypes persist. To rule out contamination, replicate twin experiments were performed at different times with different library preparation protocols.

Every donor in the study was a healthy Caucasian. The twin cohort consisted of three pairs of female monozygotic twins, all aged about 18 to 30 years. Peripheral blood mononuclear cells were the source from which RNA for the TCR libraries was isolated. The research as a whole found: Because the same donors could not be followed over many years, the conclusions relied on cross-sectional statistical analysis. Out-of-frame TCR alpha sequences shared between twins showed an excess of low generation-probability sequences compared with coincidental sharing between unrelated individuals. Abundant cord blood beta clonotypes had fewer insertions, young adult naive repertoires showed a similar but weaker trend, and memory repertoires showed no such trend. Invariant T cells such as MAIT and iNKT could partly confound zero-insertion analyses, although diverse VJ usage argued against such confounding for most clonotypes. Out-of-frame TCR alpha sharing in monozygotic twins was systematically underestimated by recombination models, whereas sharing between unrelated individuals was in agreement with the recombination models. Excess twin sharing in beta out-of-frame sequences was weaker because fewer shared sequences lowered the signal-to-noise ratio.

Libraries were prepared through 5' RACE. The sequencing machine was an Illumina HiSeq 2000. Template switching added a universal primer binding site, and the final cDNA carried a unique molecular identifier that allowed TCR cDNA molecules to be counted accurately. First-strand cDNA for TCR alpha and beta chains was synthesized from specific primers in the conserved constant-segment region. To control for contamination, each cDNA library was double barcoded with a SMART-Mk sample barcode plus Illumina barcodes. TruSeq adapter sequences and Illumina sample barcodes were added in two successive PCR steps. The TCR alpha and beta cDNA libraries were sequenced on the Illumina HiSeq platform using custom primers. The paper's data handling went like this. Raw reads were processed with MiGEC to extract unique molecular identifiers, and MiXCR was used to determine CDR3 positions. For each individual, recombination models were inferred using an EM algorithm with the repgenHMM and IGoR tools. The analysis of shared clonotypes was done with the tcR package in R, with sharing normalized by the product of cloneset sizes. To study raw recombination without the effects of thymic and clonal selection, out-of-frame nonproductive sequences were analyzed. TCRdb trimmed the raw reads at Q25, called clones with MiXCR and kept productive beta chains. Rows are combined by CDR3 protein, so each entry shows the most common genes and DNA. In this record, the V and J calls reflect TCRdb's handling and not the investigators' own analysis. This sample holds 650,000 to 750,000 distinct CDR3 sequences; approximately 21% were observed only once. The ten most abundant clones make up about 4.3% of the sample.

These data were also filed under a second study, of T cells expressing NK-cell markers. As the second publication notes: In sorted CD3+CD56+NKG2C+, CD3+CD56+NKG2C- and CD3+CD56-NKG2C+ T-cell subsets from 7 to 9 donors, TCR beta-chain repertoires were profiled. Of the eight sequenced donors, seven were found to be HCMV-seropositive and one was found to be HCMV-seronegative. In several experiments an anti-gammadeltaTCR antibody was added to restrict sorting to alphabetaTCR-expressing T cells. In roughly 6 donors, the dominant CD3+CD56+NKG2C+ clonotypes ranked among the top 10 CD8+ clonotypes, making up about 1.0-7.0% of CD8+ T cells. Those dominant clonotypes were again the most abundant among CD3+CD56-NKG2C+ cells in a few donors, at about 28.3-60.1%. Whether the expanded NKG2C-expressing T cell clones were specific for HCMV antigens remained unclear. Randomly selected healthy volunteers, three men and five women, were used as the eight sequenced donors. A commercial ELISA kit detecting HCMV-specific IgG in serum was used to determine HCMV serostatus. For six donors, bulk peripheral blood T-cell repertoires were additionally sequenced from unsorted PBMC. MIGEC was used to demultiplex reads and group the reads by UMI, and MiTCR was used to assemble and quantify clonotypes. To exclude erroneous sequences, only TCR cDNA sequences supported by at least two reads were retained. Downstream repertoire analysis used the tcR package, and clonotypes were matched across fractions by CDR3 nucleotide sequence plus V segment. VDJmatch was used to annotate antigen specificity against VDJdb, with one amino acid substitution in CDR3 permitted.

Sequenced: PBMCs. The sequence derives from a woman between 18 and 30 years old in good health.

The bases read TGCGCCAGCAGCGCGGGACTCTCCGGGGAGACCCAGTACTTC. The translation is CASSAGLSGETQYF. The rearranged segments are TRBV5-1 and TRBJ2-5; the D region possibly corresponds to TRBD2 (6 bases align). There are 14 amino acids in the CDR3, from cysteine to phenylalanine inclusive. The kept DNA is CDR3 alone, 42 bases in frame from the first base. The trim is 4 bases for V and 5 bases for J, with a gap of 15 bases between the germline ends. CDR1 SGHRS and CDR2 YFSETQ are derived from the germline V gene.